Listed here are 8 T cell receptor beta chains from one sample, sequenced in a study of identical twins. Using its own MiXCR run on the 5' RACE reads, TCRdb lists one record per CDR3 protein. The sample lists 1.5 million to 2 million distinct CDR3 sequences; about 32% were seen once. The specimen was cord blood. The source is a newborn girl in good health.

The table lists this clonotype with a few counts. V gene TRBV14 combines with J gene TRBJ1-1; no firm D call. The CDR3 extends over 13 amino acids. Trimming stripped 5 bases from V and 3 bases from J, with 10 bases between. CDR1 is SGHDN and CDR2 is FVKESK in the germline V gene. Written as DNA, the CDR3 is TGTGCCAGCAGCGTAGGTAGCGACACTGAAGCTTTCTTT. Its protein is CASSVGSDTEAFF.

About this clonotype: This may be a read error, as it is one base from a much larger clone. The V and J genes are TRBV2 and TRBJ2-1, with D possibly being TRBD1 (5 bases). Germline values: CDR1 SNHLY, CDR2 FYNNEI. The CDR3 length is 12 residues. Trimming left V 6 bases short and J 10 bases short, with 13 bases between. CDR3 residues: CASSYDSNEQFF. CDR3 bases: TGTGCCAGCAGCTACGACAGCAACGAGCAGTTCTTC.

CDR3 loop: CASSHLFGGEQYF. The CDR3 DNA is TGCGCCAGCAGCCACCTCTTCGGGGGTGAGCAGTACTTC. This chain connects TRBV4-1 to TRBJ2-7, with D perhaps TRBD2 (6 bases). Germline lookup yields CDR1 MGHRA and CDR2 YSYEKL. V was clipped by 3 bases and J by 7 bases, with 13 bases between them. The CDR3 extends over 13 amino acids.

This clonotype was seen a single time. The chain is built from TRBV6-6 and TRBJ1-1; D possibly corresponds to TRBD1 (5 bases). The CDR3 spans 12 residues. The ends were cut back, 7 bases at V and 6 bases at J, with 12 bases in the middle. Germline V gene data show CDR1 as MNHNY and CDR2 as SVGAGI (reference sequence). The CDR3 loop is CASNQGSSEAFF. In DNA, the CDR3 is TGTGCCAGCAATCAGGGATCCTCTGAAGCTTTCTTT.

The table lists this clonotype with a few counts. The chain employs TRBV5-1 and TRBJ2-4; 8 bases line up with TRBD2. The CDR3 has 18 amino acids. Germline V CDR1 and CDR2: SGHRS, YFSETQ. Trimming removed 3 bases from V and 0 bases from J; junction bases left unmatched: 11. The CDR3 loop is CASSSIRTSPLAKNIQYF. The CDR3 nucleotides read TGCGCCAGCAGCTCCATCCGGACTAGCCCCTTAGCCAAAAACATTCAGTACTTC.

The V and J genes are TRBV6-6 and TRBJ1-2; D is unresolved. Germline CDR1 and CDR2: MNHNY and SVGAGI (reference sequence). This CDR3 is 16 amino acids long. V was pared by 0 bases and J by 2 bases, with 13 bases between. The CDR3 is CASSYSGGKLNYGYTF. The CDR3 DNA follows: TGTGCCAGCAGTTACTCAGGTGGGAAGCTGAACTATGGCTACACCTTC.

In its sample, this clonotype was seen many times. The rearrangement uses TRBV20-1 and TRBJ2-3; tentatively, D is TRBD2 (7 bases). CDR3 length: 15 amino acids. V was trimmed by 5 bases and J by 6 bases, leaving 21 bases between them. The V gene's germline CDR1 is DFQATT and CDR2 SNEGSKA (reference sequence). The CDR3 DNA is TGCAGTGCTCCCCTCACCGGGGGGCGAGTGGATACGCAGTATTTT. Amino acids: CSAPLTGGRVDTQYF.

V and J are TRBV4-1 and TRBJ2-7; D is undetermined. This CDR3 contains 14 residues. Trimming shortened V by 4 bases and J by 0 bases, and 10 bases separated the two germline ends. The V gene's germline CDR1 is MGHRA and CDR2 YSYEKL. CDR3 sequence (DNA): TGCGCCAGCAGCCCCGACACCGGCTCCTACGAGCAGTACTTC. Translation: CASSPDTGSYEQYF.